Listed below are T cell receptor beta chains from one sample, sequenced in a study of control samples from healthy donors and cancer patients. The repertoire was sequenced with immunoSEQ multiplex PCR; TCRdb's copy has only in-frame clones and lacks some. The sample lists approximately 90,000 clones, over 75% occurring once. Sequenced input: blood. These receptors were collected from a middle-aged woman in good health. CDR3s leave out the opening cysteine and the closing phenylalanine or tryptophan. The order of the fields is V gene, J gene, CDR3 protein.

TRBV12-3/TRBV12-4	TRBJ2-7	ASSLVRWDEQY
TRBV7-3	TRBJ2-1	ASSPFGGVSYNEQF
TRBV30	TRBJ2-7	AWSIGRLRYEQY
TRBV9	TRBJ1-2	ASSVDRGYGYT
TRBV10-2	TRBJ2-1	ASSPGRVHNEQF
TRBV27	TRBJ2-7	ASSLGALLEGPYEQY
TRBV3-1/TRBV3-2	TRBJ1-2	ASTLGGARGYT
TRBV5-1	TRBJ2-1	ASRMGESSYNEQF
TRBV5-1	TRBJ2-1	ASSLSSSYNEQF
TRBV5-1	TRBJ2-1	ASSLGLAGALLRNEQF
TRBV7-9	TRBJ2-7	ASSLEASSYEQY
TRBV5-1	TRBJ2-3	ASSFSWDTQY
TRBV10-2	TRBJ1-1	ASSVRGNTEAF
TRBV19	TRBJ1-1	ATSTGTEAF
TRBV29-1	TRBJ1-4	SAETGWGSTNEKLF
TRBV30	TRBJ2-7	AWSRSELAVSRQY
TRBV12-3/TRBV12-4	TRBJ1-5	ASSLRTKWPQH
TRBV5-1	TRBJ1-1	ASSLTPGTEAF
TRBV15	TRBJ2-3	ATSREGNTQY
TRBV5-6	TRBJ1-2	ASSLRGGGYT
TRBV9	TRBJ1-2	ASSDSNYGYT
TRBV7-8	TRBJ1-2	ASSLVEGQNYGYT
TRBV7-9	TRBJ2-5	ASSLSEGTQY
TRBV7-2	TRBJ2-3	ASSLDLEDTQY
TRBV19	TRBJ2-3	ASSRQGGSGTDTQY
TRBV7-2	TRBJ2-2	ASSPTNGELF
TRBV5-1	TRBJ2-3	ASSSILSGGASDTQY
TRBV18	TRBJ1-2	ASSPMTDYGYT
TRBV29-1	TRBJ2-7	SVATGVSYEQY